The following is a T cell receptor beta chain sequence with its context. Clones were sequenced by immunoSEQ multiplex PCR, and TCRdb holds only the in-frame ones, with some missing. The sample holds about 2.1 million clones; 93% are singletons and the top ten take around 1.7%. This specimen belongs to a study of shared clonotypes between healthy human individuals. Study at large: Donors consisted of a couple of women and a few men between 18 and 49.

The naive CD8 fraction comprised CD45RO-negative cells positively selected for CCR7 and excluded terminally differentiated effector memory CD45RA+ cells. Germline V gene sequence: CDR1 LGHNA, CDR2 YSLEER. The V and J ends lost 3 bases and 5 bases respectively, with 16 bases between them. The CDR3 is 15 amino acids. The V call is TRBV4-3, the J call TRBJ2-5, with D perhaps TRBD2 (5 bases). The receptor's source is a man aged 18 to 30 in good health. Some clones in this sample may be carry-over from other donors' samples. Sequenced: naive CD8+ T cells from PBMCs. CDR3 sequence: CASSHLLDRGETQYF. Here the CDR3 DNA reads TGCGCCAGCAGCCACCTACTGGACCGGGGTGAGACCCAGTACTTC.